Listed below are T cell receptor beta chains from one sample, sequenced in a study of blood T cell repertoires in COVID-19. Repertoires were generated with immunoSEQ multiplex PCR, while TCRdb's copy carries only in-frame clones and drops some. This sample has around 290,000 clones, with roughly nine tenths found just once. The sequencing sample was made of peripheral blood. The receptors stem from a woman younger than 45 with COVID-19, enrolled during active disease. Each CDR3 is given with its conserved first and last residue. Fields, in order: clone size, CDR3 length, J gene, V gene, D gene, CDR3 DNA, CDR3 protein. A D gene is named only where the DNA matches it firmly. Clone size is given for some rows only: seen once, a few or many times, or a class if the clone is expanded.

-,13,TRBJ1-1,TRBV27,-,TGTGCCAGCAGTTTTTATATGAACACTGAAGCTTTCTTT,CASSFYMNTEAFF
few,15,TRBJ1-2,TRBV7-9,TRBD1,TGTGCCAGCAGCCCCTTAGGGACAGGAAGGGGTGGCTACACCTTC,CASSPLGTGRGGYTF
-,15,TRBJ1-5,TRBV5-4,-,TGTGCCAGCAGCTTGGAGCCTTTTGATAATCAGCCCCAGCATTTT,CASSLEPFDNQPQHF
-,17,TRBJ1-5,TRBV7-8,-,TGTGCCAGCAGCTTAGACTATGGGACATTCAGCAATCAGCCCCAGCATTTT,CASSLDYGTFSNQPQHF
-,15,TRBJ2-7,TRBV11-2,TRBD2,TGTGCCAGCAGCTTAGCGGGACTATCCTACGAGGAGCAGTACTTC,CASSLAGLSYEEQYF
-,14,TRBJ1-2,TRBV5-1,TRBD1,TGCGCCAGCAGCTTGGACAGGGGGCCCGATGGCTACACCTTC,CASSLDRGPDGYTF
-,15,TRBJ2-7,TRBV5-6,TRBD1,TGTGCCAGCAGCAGACGGACAGGGGGTATGTACGAGCAGTACTTC,CASSRRTGGMYEQYF
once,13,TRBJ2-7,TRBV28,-,TGTGCCAGCAGGTCGGGAGCAGGGAGCGAGCAGTACTTC,CASRSGAGSEQYF
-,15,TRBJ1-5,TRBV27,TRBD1,TGTGCCAGCAGTTCAGGACAGGGGATCAATCAGCCCCAGCATTTT,CASSSGQGINQPQHF
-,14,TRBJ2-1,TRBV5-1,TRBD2,TGCGCCAGCAGCTTGGCTCTAGCGGGAGAAGAGCAGTTCTTC,CASSLALAGEEQFF
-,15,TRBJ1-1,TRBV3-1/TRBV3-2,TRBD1,TGTGCCAGCAGCCACTTGACAGGGGGAAAGGCTGAAGCTTTCTTT,CASSHLTGGKAEAFF
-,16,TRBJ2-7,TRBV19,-,TGTGCCAGTAGTATAAGCCCTACAGGGAACTCCTACGAGCAGTACTTC,CASSISPTGNSYEQYF
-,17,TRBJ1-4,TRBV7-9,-,TGTGCCAGCAGCTTAGCCGAGGACAGCACAACTAATGAAAAACTGTTTTTT,CASSLAEDSTTNEKLFF
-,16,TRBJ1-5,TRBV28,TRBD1,TGTGCCAGCAGTTTCGGAAACAGGGGGCGGAATCAGCCCCAGCATTTT,CASSFGNRGRNQPQHF
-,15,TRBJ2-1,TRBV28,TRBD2,TGTGCCAGCAGTTTAACCGGGACTAGCTTCAATGAGCAGTTCTTC,CASSLTGTSFNEQFF
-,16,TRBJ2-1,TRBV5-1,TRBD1,TGCGCCAGCAGCTTAACCGGGACAGGGTCAATACATGAGCAGTTCTTC,CASSLTGTGSIHEQFF
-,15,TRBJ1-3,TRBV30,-,TGTGCCTGGAGTATGGCGGCGGCTTCTGGAAACACCATATATTTT,CAWSMAAASGNTIYF
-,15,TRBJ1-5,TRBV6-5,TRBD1,TGTGCCAGCAGTTCAAAGCGACAGGGGAGTCAGCCCCAGCATTTT,CASSSKRQGSQPQHF
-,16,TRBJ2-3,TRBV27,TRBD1,TGTGCCAGCAGTTTATCCTGGGGGACAGGGGAAGATACGCAGTATTTT,CASSLSWGTGEDTQYF
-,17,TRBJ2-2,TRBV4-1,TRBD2,TGCGCCAGCAGCCAATATAGCGGGAGGGCCGGCACCGGGGAGCTGTTTTTT,CASSQYSGRAGTGELFF
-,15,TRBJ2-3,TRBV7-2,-,TGTGCCAGCAGGCGAGTTCAGGGGATCACAGATACGCAGTATTTT,CASRRVQGITDTQYF
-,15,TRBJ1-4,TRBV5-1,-,TGCGCCAGCAGCTTGTCCAGGGGCCCTAATGAAAAACTGTTTTTT,CASSLSRGPNEKLFF
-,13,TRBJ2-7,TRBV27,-,TGTGCCAGCAGTTCGTTAATCTCCTACGAGCAGTACTTC,CASSSLISYEQYF
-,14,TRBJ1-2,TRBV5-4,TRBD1,TGTGCCAGCAGCCCCCGACAGGGTCCAAATGGCTACACCTTC,CASSPRQGPNGYTF
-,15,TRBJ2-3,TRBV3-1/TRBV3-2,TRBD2,TGTGCCAGCAGCCGACTAGCGGGAGGGTTAGATACGCAGTATTTT,CASSRLAGGLDTQYF
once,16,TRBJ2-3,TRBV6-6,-,TGTGCCAGCAGTTACTCGGGGGGATCTCGCACAGATACGCAGTATTTT,CASSYSGGSRTDTQYF
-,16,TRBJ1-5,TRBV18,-,TGTGCCAGCTCACCGGGGAGGAGTGAATACAATCAGCCCCAGCATTTT,CASSPGRSEYNQPQHF
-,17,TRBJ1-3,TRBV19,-,TGTGCCAGTAGTTACCCCGCGGGACCTAACTCTGGAAACACCATATATTTT,CASSYPAGPNSGNTIYF
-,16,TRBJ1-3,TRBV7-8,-,TGTGCCAGCACCTTCGGCGTGGACAGTCGCATAGACACCATATATTTT,CASTFGVDSRIDTIYF
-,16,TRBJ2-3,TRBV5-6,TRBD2,TGTGCCAGCAGCGGCGGGACTAGCGGGAGAGTAGATACGCAGTATTTT,CASSGGTSGRVDTQYF
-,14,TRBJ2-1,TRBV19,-,TGTGCCAGTAGTATAGTTAGCAGCTACAATGAGCAGTTCTTC,CASSIVSSYNEQFF
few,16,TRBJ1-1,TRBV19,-,TGTGCCAGTAGTATAGATCGGGGGGGAATGGATCCTGAAGCTTTCTTT,CASSIDRGGMDPEAFF
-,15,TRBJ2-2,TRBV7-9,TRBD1,TGTGCCAGCAGCTCCGGGACAGGGGTAACCGGGGAGCTGTTTTTT,CASSSGTGVTGELFF
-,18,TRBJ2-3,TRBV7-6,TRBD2,TGTGCCAGCAGCTTAACTACTAGCGGCCCAGGGAAGACAGATACGCAGTATTTT,CASSLTTSGPGKTDTQYF
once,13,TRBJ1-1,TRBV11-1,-,TGTGCCAGCAGCTTGTGGGCAGCCACTGAAGCTTTCTTT,CASSLWAATEAFF
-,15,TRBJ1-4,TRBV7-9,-,TGTGCCAGCAGCTTAGTGACAGGACGGAATGAAAAACTGTTTTTT,CASSLVTGRNEKLFF
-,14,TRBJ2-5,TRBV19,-,TGTGCCAGTAGATTGGGGGCTGGCCAAGAGACCCAGTACTTC,CASRLGAGQETQYF
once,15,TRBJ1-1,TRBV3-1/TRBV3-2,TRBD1,TGTGCCAGCAGCCTCCAAAGCGGACAGGGGTTTGAAGCTTTCTTT,CASSLQSGQGFEAFF
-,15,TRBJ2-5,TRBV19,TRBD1,TGTGCCAGTAGTACAAAGGGACAGGAAAGGGAGACCCAGTACTTC,CASSTKGQERETQYF